The 13 T cell receptor beta chains listed next were all sequenced from one sample in a study of molecular identifiers for immune sequencing clone quantification. TCRdb reprocessed the PCR reads via MiXCR and lists one record per CDR3 protein. The sample yields more than 550,000 distinct CDR3 sequences, less than 30% seen once. Sequenced material: naive CD8+ T cells from blood, with Jurkat cell RNA spiked in. Specified subset: FACS-sorted CD8+CD4-CCR7+CD45RA+ naive T cells. Every receptor here comes from a human donor in good health. Some libraries in this study had Jurkat cell RNA spiked in.

This clonotype came up many times. The V and J genes are TRBV28 and TRBJ2-7; 10 bases match TRBD2. CDR3 size: 16 residues. Germline loops: CDR1 MDHEN, CDR2 SYDVKM. Trimming removed 7 bases from V and 4 bases from J; junction bases left unmatched: 13. CDR3 loop: CASTPRGPSGSYEQYF. DNA of the CDR3: TGTGCCAGCACCCCTCGCGGGCCTAGCGGGAGTTACGAGCAGTACTTC.

On this clonotype itself: This sequence may be a read error, since a much larger clone differs from it by one base. The J gene is TRBJ1-1, the V gene TRBV5-1; D possibly corresponds to TRBD1 (6 bases). Between the trimmed V and J ends, which lost 3 bases and 0 bases, there was a span of 12 bases. The CDR3 spans 15 residues. Per the germline V gene, CDR1 is SGHRS and CDR2 is YFSETQ. The CDR3 DNA reads as TGCGCCAGCAGCTGGACGACAGGAATGAACACTGAAGCTTTCTTT. It encodes CASSWTTGMNTEAFF.

This clonotype has more than one count but fewer than ten. The rearrangement links TRBV7-9 to TRBJ2-1; D not resolved. In germline, CDR1 is SEHNR, CDR2 FQNEAQ (reference sequence). The germline V and J ends were trimmed by 7 bases and 0 bases, with 7 bases remaining between them. The CDR3 spans 13 residues. Here the CDR3 DNA reads TGTGCCAGCACCTCATTCTCCTACAATGAGCAGTTCTTC. Translated, it gives CASTSFSYNEQFF.

Of note for this clonotype: The junction departs from germline at one end; a sequencing error may be responsible. The genes are TRBV7-9 and TRBJ2-3, with D possibly matching TRBD1 (5 bases). This CDR3 region has 14 residues. Germline V gives CDR1 SEHNR, CDR2 FQNEAQ (reference sequence). The CDR3 sequence: CDSSNFDGPDTQYF. The CDR3 DNA reads TGCGACAGCAGCAACTTCGACGGGCCAGATACGCAGTATTTT.

This clonotype occurred many times. This chain uses TRBV7-9 with TRBJ2-1, with a tentative D call TRBD2 (5 bases). This CDR3 contains 12 residues. The V and J ends lost 1 base and 10 bases respectively, with 8 bases between them. Germline V lookup: CDR1 SEHNR, CDR2 FQNEAQ (reference sequence). CDR3 sequence reads: CASSLGRGEQFF. The CDR3 nucleotides are TGTGCCAGCAGCTTAGGTCGGGGAGAGCAGTTCTTC.

This clonotype was observed at least ten times. The chain combines TRBV4-1 with TRBJ2-3; no firm D call. Trimming removed 10 bases from V and 8 bases from J, with 13 bases in between. The CDR3 loop spans 11 amino acids. Germline CDR1 and CDR2: MGHRA and YSYEKL. The CDR3 protein is CATAETGTQYF. The CDR3 region has the DNA TGCGCCACCGCGGAAACGGGTACGCAGTATTTT.

This clonotype was seen repeatedly, ten times or more. The rearrangement joins TRBV30 to TRBJ2-5; 8 bases are shared with TRBD1. V dropped 2 bases and J dropped 5; count of bases not matched to a gene: 10. The CDR3 runs 15 residues. CDR1 and CDR2 (germline): GTSNPN, SVGIG (reference sequence). The CDR3, as DNA: TGTGCCTGGAGTAAAGGACAGGGAGTGCGGGAGACCCAGTACTTC. Protein product: CAWSKGQGVRETQYF.

The rearrangement uses TRBV9 and TRBJ2-1, with TRBD2 matching over 8 bases. From germline, CDR1 is SGDLS and CDR2 YYNGEE. The CDR3 has 15 amino acids. The V segment lost 8 bases and the J segment 8 bases; nucleotides outside the gene matches: 15. CDR3 sequence reads: CARGGTSGSWDEQFF. The CDR3 DNA follows: TGTGCCAGAGGAGGTACCAGCGGGAGTTGGGATGAGCAGTTCTTC.

There are many counts of this clonotype. The V gene is TRBV29-1, the J gene TRBJ1-2, with D unclear. CDR3 size: 15 residues. V was cut by 1 base and J by 5 bases, with 17 bases left in between. Germline CDR1 SQVTM, CDR2 ANQGSEA. The CDR3 bases are TGCAGCGTTGAAGGACGGACGGCCACGCTTTATGGCTACACCTTC. Amino acid sequence: CSVEGRTATLYGYTF. Combining the CDR3 with reference TRBV29-1 and TRBJ1-2 gives the whole variable domain SAVISQKPSRDICQRGTSLTIQCQVDSQVTMMFWYRQQPGQSLTLIATANQGSEATYESGFVIDKFPISRPNLTFSTLTVSNMSPEDSSIYLCSVEGRTATLYGYTFGSGTRLTVV.

This clonotype has only a few counts. The chain uses TRBV6-5 and TRBJ1-3; D might be TRBD1 (6 bases). This CDR3 spans 14 amino acids. CDR1 and CDR2 from the germline V gene are MNHEY and SVGAGI. The ends were cut back, 6 bases at V and 4 bases at J, with 13 bases in the middle. CDR3 amino acids: CASRSTQGGNTIYF. As DNA, the CDR3 is TGTGCCAGCAGAAGTACCCAGGGGGGAAACACCATATATTTT.

There are a few counts of this clonotype. The gene calls are TRBV4-3 and TRBJ2-7; D is ambiguous. Germline V lookup: CDR1 LGHNA, CDR2 YSLEER. The CDR3 runs to 14 residues. Trimming cost V 0 bases and J 3 bases, with 9 bases left between them. This chain's CDR3 is CASSQEAGFYEQYF. CDR3 coding DNA: TGCGCCAGCAGCCAAGAGGCTGGGTTCTACGAGCAGTACTTC.

This clonotype occurred many times. J is TRBJ1-1 and V is TRBV14; the D is unclear. Per the germline V gene, CDR1 is SGHDN and CDR2 is FVKESK. CDR3 size: 13 residues. Trimming cost V 4 bases and J 2 bases, with 8 bases left between them. CDR3 nucleotide sequence: TGTGCCAGCAGCCGTTTTGGAAACACTGAAGCTTTCTTT. Translated, it gives CASSRFGNTEAFF.

The chain links TRBV9 to TRBJ1-1, with D unclear. V lost 7 bases and J 2 bases, leaving 15 bases between the germline ends. Germline lookup yields CDR1 SGDLS and CDR2 YYNGEE. This CDR3 has 14 residues. CDR3 nucleotides: TGTGCCAGCTCCGGGCCATGGCTAAACACTGAAGCTTTCTTT. The encoded protein is CASSGPWLNTEAFF.